By share of the sample, the clone carrying this T cell receptor (beta chain) is medium-sized. There are 16 residues in the CDR3. Germline V gene lookup returns CDR1 SGDLS and CDR2 YYNGEE. With 4 bases clipped from V and 1 base from J, the junction kept 7 bases outside the gene matches. This sample is drawn from a study of blood T cell repertoires in COVID-19. For the study at large: Whether acute or convalescent, the COVID-19 samples came from the United States, Italy and Spain.

Authors' processing steps: Reference gene primer amplification gave nucleated cell count estimates. TCRdb's copy holds only in-frame clones and misses some; the assay was immunoSEQ multiplex PCR. That table supplies the V and J calls and clone size; D and trimming were determined from the DNA. The data contain some 87,000 clones, about 92% of them singletons. This TCR was recovered from a woman aged 60-70 years with active COVID-19. Sequenced input: peripheral blood. This rearrangement joins TRBV9 to TRBJ2-3, with 9 nucleotides matching TRBD2. CDR3 sequence: CASSWGSGGRTDTQYF. The DNA of the CDR3 is TGTGCCAGCAGCTGGGGTAGCGGGGGACGCACAGATACGCAGTATTTT.